The 29 T cell receptor beta chains presented below share a single source sample, sequenced in a study of shared clonotypes between healthy human individuals. The method was immunoSEQ multiplex PCR; TCRdb's version includes in-frame clones alone and lacks a portion of them. The top ten clones hold roughly 0.14% of a sample with approximately 2.5 million clones, around nine tenths of them seen once. Material for sequencing was naive CD4+ T cells sorted from blood. The subset: CD45RA+ positively selected. All receptors derive from a man younger than 30 in good health.

This chain connects TRBV5-5 to TRBJ2-3; D gene unclear. The ends were cut back, 4 bases at V and 1 base at J, with 16 bases in the middle. This CDR3 contains 16 residues. Germline V gene data show CDR1 as SGHKS and CDR2 as YYEKEE (reference sequence). The CDR3 sequence is CASSPAGGVGTDTQYF. The CDR3 DNA is TGTGCCAGCAGCCCGGCAGGTGGGGTCGGCACAGATACGCAGTATTTT.

Remarks on this clone: This same CDR3 is encoded by further DNA sequences in the sample. J is TRBJ1-2 and V is TRBV2; no definite D call. The V end lost 1 base, the J end lost 6 bases, and 6 bases lay between the germline ends. Germline V gives CDR1 SNHLY, CDR2 FYNNEI. This CDR3 has 12 residues. DNA for the CDR3: TGTGCCAGCAGTGAAGAGGGCAATGGCTACACCTTC. It yields the protein CASSEEGNGYTF. Complete variable domain (other parts from reference TRBV2 and TRBJ1-2): EPEVTQTPSHQVTQMGQEVILRCVPISNHLYFYWYRQILGQKVEFLVSFYNNEISEKSEIFDDQFSVERPDGSNFTLKIRSTKLEDSAMYFCASSEEGNGYTFGSGTRLTVV.

The rearrangement joins TRBV10-3 to TRBJ2-3; 12 bases are a match to TRBD2. The CDR3 spans 19 residues. J lost 0 bases, V lost 7 bases, and 14 bases had no gene match. Looked up from germline, CDR1 is ENHRY and CDR2 is SYGVKD. The CDR3 reads CAIKGASGRDNTSTDTQYF. The DNA for the CDR3 is TGTGCCATCAAAGGGGCTAGCGGGAGGGACAACACTAGCACAGATACGCAGTATTTT.

The V and J genes are TRBV6-1 and TRBJ2-2; tentative D call: TRBD1 (5 bases). The germline gives CDR1 MNHNS, CDR2 SASEGT. The CDR3 runs to 15 residues. V gave up 7 bases and J gave up 1 base, with 13 bases separating them. The CDR3 sequence: CASTLGQGNTGELFF. CDR3 bases: TGTGCCAGCACCCTAGGGCAGGGGAACACCGGGGAGCTGTTTTTT.

The chain recombines TRBV5-1 with TRBJ2-3, with no clear D. The CDR3 loop spans 12 amino acids. Trimming shortened V by 5 bases and J by 4 bases, and 8 bases separated the two germline ends. Germline-derived CDR1 and CDR2 are SGHRS and YFSETQ. CDR3 bases: TGCGCCAGCAGTTTTCGACCAGATACGCAGTATTTT. Translation: CASSFRPDTQYF. Together with reference TRBV5-1 and TRBJ2-3, the CDR3 gives the full variable domain: KAGVTQTPRYLIKTRGQQVTLSCSPISGHRSVSWYQQTPGQGLQFLFEYFSETQRNKGNFPGRFSGRQFSNSRSEMNVSTLELGDSALYLCASSFRPDTQYFGPGTRLTVL.

This chain links TRBV7-2 with TRBJ2-7; TRBD1 matches at 11 bases. The ends lost 5 bases at V and 3 bases at J; junction bases unmatched: 6. Germline CDR1 SGHTA, CDR2 FQGNSA. The CDR3 consists of 15 residues. CDR3 nucleotides: TGTGCCAGCAGCCAAGGGACAGGGGGTAGCTACGAGCAGTACTTC. Translated: CASSQGTGGSYEQYF.

The chain links TRBV28 to TRBJ1-2, with a tentative D call TRBD1 (5 bases). Trimming stripped 5 bases from V and 5 bases from J, with 12 bases between. The CDR3 is made up of 13 amino acids. Germline V gives CDR1 MDHEN, CDR2 SYDVKM. The CDR3 is CASSGGIGYGYTF. Here the CDR3 DNA reads TGTGCCAGCAGTGGGGGGATAGGGTATGGCTACACCTTC.

J is TRBJ1-3 and V is TRBV6-6; 7 nucleotides line up with TRBD1. The CDR3 covers 14 residues. Germline-derived CDR1 and CDR2 are MNHNY and SVGAGI (reference sequence). Unmatched junction bases numbered 5, after V lost 6 bases and J lost 3 bases. CDR3 bases: TGTGCCAGCAGGGAACAGGGGAATGGAAACACCATATATTTT. Translation: CASREQGNGNTIYF.

In DNA, the CDR3 is TGTGCCGCCTCCGGGACAGGGGGCTGGGAGCAGTACTTC. Translated: CAASGTGGWEQYF. The chain joins TRBV28 to TRBJ2-7; 12 positions agree with TRBD1. Germline trimming cut 11 bases from V and 7 bases from J; bases unmatched to any gene: 9. This CDR3 region has 13 residues. The germline V gene encodes CDR1 MDHEN and CDR2 SYDVKM.

The chain has TRBV5-1 and TRBJ2-3; D gene uncertain. The CDR3 totals 14 residues. Germline CDR1 is SGHRS and CDR2 is YFSETQ. V was shortened by 4 bases and J by 2 bases, with 11 bases between the two germline ends. The CDR3 reads CASSPDAYTDTQYF. In DNA, the CDR3 is TGCGCCAGCAGCCCCGACGCCTACACAGATACGCAGTATTTT.

V gene TRBV27 combines with J gene TRBJ1-5; the match to TRBD1 covers 7 bases. Germline V gene sequence: CDR1 MNHEY, CDR2 SMNVEV (reference sequence). This CDR3 comprises 15 residues. The V and J ends lost 5 bases and 0 bases, in that order; junction bases with no gene match: 4. This chain's CDR3 is CASSSRQGSNQPQHF. The CDR3 DNA follows: TGTGCCAGCAGTAGTCGACAGGGTAGCAATCAGCCCCAGCATTTT.

The chain joins TRBV30 to TRBJ1-1; 9 bases are a match to TRBD1. V gave up 5 bases and J gave up 3 bases; unmatched junction bases: 4. The CDR3 extends over 13 amino acids. The germline V gene has CDR1 GTSNPN and CDR2 SVGIG (reference sequence). CDR3 bases: TGTGCCTGGGTTGACAGGGGGTACACTGAAGCTTTCTTT. Protein product: CAWVDRGYTEAFF.

The J gene is TRBJ1-1, the V gene TRBV13, with TRBD1 as a possible D gene (6 bases). V was clipped by 5 bases and J by 11 bases, with 15 bases between them. Germline-derived CDR1 and CDR2 are PRHDT and FYEKMQ (reference sequence). The CDR3 extends over 12 amino acids. DNA of the CDR3: TGTGCCAGCAGCCTACAGGGTTCCGACGCTTTCTTT. Protein product: CASSLQGSDAFF.

The chain links TRBV11-3 to TRBJ2-7; 8 nucleotides match TRBD2. Per the germline V gene, CDR1 is SGHNT and CDR2 is YENEEA. This CDR3 comprises 16 residues. V dropped 2 bases and J dropped 5; count of bases not matched to a gene: 11. The CDR3 DNA follows: TGTGCCAGCAGCTTAAGCATTCCTGGCGGGAGGAACGAGCAGTACTTC. Its protein is CASSLSIPGGRNEQYF.

This clone turned up a few times. The chain has TRBV18 and TRBJ1-2; maybe TRBD1 (5 bases). Germline assignment: CDR1 KGHSH and CDR2 LQKENI. Trimming pared 1 base from V and 0 bases from J, leaving 18 bases between. CDR3 length equals 18 residues. The CDR3 reads CASSPRPVQGLPNYGYTF. The CDR3, as DNA: TGTGCCAGCTCACCACGGCCCGTTCAGGGACTTCCTAACTATGGCTACACCTTC.

The rearrangement uses TRBV5-1 and TRBJ1-1; no reliable D call. Germline CDR1 SGHRS, CDR2 YFSETQ. This CDR3 has 14 residues. V was pared by 0 bases and J by 4 bases, with 10 bases between. The CDR3 spells CASSLAERTTEAFF. The CDR3 coding sequence is TGCGCCAGCAGCTTGGCCGAGAGGACCACTGAAGCTTTCTTT.

The rearrangement links TRBV30 to TRBJ2-5, with 9 bases that match TRBD1. Germline assignment: CDR1 GTSNPN and CDR2 SVGIG (reference sequence). V trimming: 3 bases; J trimming: 5 bases; junction bases outside the gene matches: 7. The CDR3 totals 14 residues. As DNA, the CDR3 is TGTGCCTGGAGCCGGGGACAGGGAAAGGAGACCCAGTACTTC. Protein: CAWSRGQGKETQYF.

CDR3 DNA sequence: TGTGCCAGTAGTATATGGCAGGGGGAGTCCCAAGAGACCCAGTACTTC. It specifies CASSIWQGESQETQYF. V is TRBV19 and J is TRBJ2-5; 7 nucleotides agree with TRBD1. J was trimmed by 1 base and V by 2 bases; bases with no gene match: 7. CDR3 size: 16 residues. Germline V gives CDR1 LNHDA, CDR2 SQIVND (reference sequence).

CDR3 in amino acids: CASSSSAGGRNIQYF. The CDR3 nucleotides are TGTGCCAGCAGCTCCTCGGCGGGGGGGCGGAACATTCAGTACTTC. The rearrangement joins TRBV7-2 to TRBJ2-4, with 9 bases fitting TRBD2. The CDR3 consists of 15 residues. Per the germline V gene, CDR1 is SGHTA and CDR2 is FQGNSA. V lost 4 bases to trimming and J lost 7 bases; unmatched junction nucleotides: 8.

The V gene is TRBV10-3, the J gene TRBJ1-5; tentative D call: TRBD1 (5 bases). The CDR3 loop spans 14 amino acids. Between the trimmed V and J ends, which lost 3 bases and 3 bases, there was a span of 9 bases. Germline V gives CDR1 ENHRY, CDR2 SYGVKD. The CDR3 bases are TGTGCCATCAGTGATACGGGGCCCAATCAGCCCCAGCATTTT. Translated, it gives CAISDTGPNQPQHF.

J is TRBJ2-2 and V is TRBV28, with 7 nucleotides matching TRBD1. Unmatched junction bases numbered 8, after V lost 6 bases and J lost 4 bases. CDR1 is MDHEN, CDR2 SYDVKM, per germline. The CDR3 covers 15 residues. CDR3 DNA: TGTGCCAGCAGCCCAGGGACAGAAAGCACCGGGGAGCTGTTTTTT. The encoded protein is CASSPGTESTGELFF.

This clone appeared a single time. V is TRBV6-6 and J is TRBJ2-7, with 14 bases identical to TRBD2. Losses at the gene ends were 7 bases for V and 3 bases for J; bases not matched to a gene: 2. The CDR3 runs to 14 residues. The germline V gene has CDR1 MNHNY and CDR2 SVGAGI (reference sequence). The CDR3 spells CASKGLAGDYEQYF. CDR3 sequence (DNA): TGTGCCAGCAAGGGACTAGCGGGGGACTACGAGCAGTACTTC.

The chain joins TRBV29-1 to TRBJ2-3, with TRBD2 as a possible D gene (5 bases). Germline CDR1 SQVTM, CDR2 ANQGSEA. The CDR3 contains 13 residues. Trimming shortened V by 4 bases and J by 2 bases, and 10 bases separated the two germline ends. DNA of the CDR3: TGCAGCGTTGTTCGAGGACTCACAGATACGCAGTATTTT. It yields the protein CSVVRGLTDTQYF.

The chain couples TRBV6-6 to TRBJ2-7, with 14 bases identical to TRBD2. CDR3 length equals 15 residues. Trimming cost V 4 bases and J 6 bases; bases outside gene matches: 5. Germline CDR1 is MNHNY and CDR2 is SVGAGI (reference sequence). The CDR3 spells CASSWGTSGRGEQYF. CDR3 sequence (DNA): TGTGCCAGCAGTTGGGGGACTAGCGGGAGAGGCGAGCAGTACTTC.

The V and J genes are TRBV19 and TRBJ2-5; 11 bases are shared with TRBD1. CDR3 size: 20 residues. V dropped 3 bases and J dropped 7; count of bases not matched to a gene: 22. Per the germline V gene, CDR1 is LNHDA and CDR2 is SQIVND (reference sequence). The CDR3: CASSILVHTPGTGGDATQYF. CDR3 nucleotide sequence: TGTGCCAGTAGTATCCTCGTACATACACCAGGGACAGGGGGTGACGCGACCCAGTACTTC.

The chain couples TRBV12-5 to TRBJ1-1; no definite D call. V was pared by 0 bases and J by 5 bases, with 13 bases between. Germline V lookup: CDR1 LGHNT, CDR2 FRNRAP. CDR3 length: 15 amino acids. CDR3 in DNA: TGTGCTAGTGGTTTGGTACTTCCGGGGTTTACTGAAGCTTTCTTT. Its protein product is CASGLVLPGFTEAFF.

The rearrangement joins TRBV20-1 to TRBJ2-3; tentatively, D is TRBD2 (6 bases). CDR1 is DFQATT and CDR2 is SNEGSKA in the germline V gene (reference sequence). V lost 8 bases and J 11 bases, leaving 17 bases between the germline ends. This CDR3 spans 11 amino acids. The CDR3 loop is CSPLGGGMQYF. CDR3 in DNA: TGCAGTCCCTTGGGGGGTGGGATGCAGTATTTT.

The chain recombines TRBV5-4 with TRBJ2-1; the D is unclear. This CDR3 is 15 amino acids long. The V end lost 2 bases, the J end lost 2 bases, and 11 bases lay between the germline ends. Germline V gene lookup returns CDR1 SGHNT and CDR2 YYREEE (reference sequence). CDR3 DNA sequence: TGTGCCAGCAGCTTATCACGGGCGGCCTACAATGAGCAGTTCTTC. Encoded protein: CASSLSRAAYNEQFF.

The gene calls are TRBV4-1 and TRBJ1-4; 7 bases align to TRBD1. This CDR3 spans 16 amino acids. Germline V gene lookup returns CDR1 MGHRA and CDR2 YSYEKL. J lost 9 bases, V lost 0 bases, and 10 bases had no gene match. CDR3 sequence reads: CASSQESWGGQKKLFF. In DNA form, the CDR3 reads TGCGCCAGCAGCCAAGAGTCGTGGGGGGGACAGAAAAAACTGTTTTTT.